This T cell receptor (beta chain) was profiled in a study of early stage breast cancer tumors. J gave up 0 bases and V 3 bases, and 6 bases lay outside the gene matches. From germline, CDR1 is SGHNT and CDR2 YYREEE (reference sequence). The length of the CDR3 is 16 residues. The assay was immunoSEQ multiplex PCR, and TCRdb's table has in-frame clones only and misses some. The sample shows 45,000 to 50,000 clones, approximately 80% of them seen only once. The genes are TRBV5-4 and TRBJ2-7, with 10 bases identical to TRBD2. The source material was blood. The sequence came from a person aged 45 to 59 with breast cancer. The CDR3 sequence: CASSSPGLAASYEQYF. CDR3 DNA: TGTGCCAGCAGCTCCCCCGGACTAGCGGCCTCCTACGAGCAGTACTTC.